The rows below give T cell receptor beta chains drawn from one sample of a study of response to subunit inactivated influenza vaccine. MiXCR, applied by TCRdb to the RT-PCR reads, yields one record per CDR3 protein. The sample records 200,000 to 300,000 distinct CDR3 sequences, 9% to 15% being singletons. This specimen consisted of non-naive T cells sorted from PBMCs, obtained 14 to 15 days before vaccination. These receptors were obtained from a man aged 45-60 years who received an inactivated influenza vaccine. CDR3s include the opening cysteine and the closing phenylalanine or tryptophan. A D gene is named only where the DNA matches it firmly. Clone size appears in some rows only: once, few, many, or a class for an expanded clone.

CDR3	DNA	D	V	size	J
CASSYTRQGRREDTQYF	TGTGCCAGCAGCTATACCCGACAGGGAAGAAGGGAAGATACGCAGTATTTT	TRBD1	TRBV6-2/TRBV6-3	few	TRBJ2-3
CASSLGGGEHYGYTF	TGTGCCAGCAGCTTAGGCGGAGGGGAGCACTATGGCTACACCTTC	.	TRBV7-9	few	TRBJ1-2
CANNRRCGNTIYF	TGTGCCAACAATCGGAGGTGCGGAAACACCATATATTTT	.	TRBV6-1	.	TRBJ1-3
CSAATGTNSYEQYF	TGCAGTGCCGCGACAGGGACCAACTCCTACGAGCAGTACTTC	TRBD1	TRBV20-1	.	TRBJ2-7
CASSKRQGYNEKLFF	TGTGCCAGCAGTAAACGACAGGGGTATAATGAAAAACTGTTTTTT	TRBD1	TRBV27	once	TRBJ1-4
CSARAWVSEQFF	TGCAGTGCTAGAGCCTGGGTGAGTGAGCAGTTCTTC	.	TRBV20-1	.	TRBJ2-1
CSARESHGTGYNEQFF	TGCAGTGCTAGGGAAAGCCACGGGACAGGGTACAATGAGCAGTTCTTC	TRBD1	TRBV20-1	many	TRBJ2-1
CASSPGRSTYGYTF	TGTGCCAGCTCACCGGGCAGGTCGACCTATGGCTACACCTTC	.	TRBV18	.	TRBJ1-2
CASSPLDSYGYTF	TGTGCCAGCAGTCCCCTCGACAGCTATGGCTACACCTTC	.	TRBV27	few	TRBJ1-2
CAWSALNLGAFGYTF	TGTGCCTGGAGTGCCCTCAATCTGGGGGCCTTTGGCTACACCTTC	.	TRBV30	.	TRBJ1-2
CASSTKTSGGANEQFF	TGTGCCAGCAGTACCAAGACTAGCGGGGGGGCCAATGAGCAGTTCTTC	TRBD2	TRBV7-2	few	TRBJ2-1
CASSGASQETQYF	TGTGCCAGCAGTGGTGCGTCCCAAGAGACCCAGTACTTC	.	TRBV28	many	TRBJ2-5
CASTRSGGSEAFF	TGCGCCAGCACCAGATCCGGGGGGTCTGAAGCTTTCTTT	.	TRBV5-1	.	TRBJ1-1